The 32 T cell receptor beta chains presented below share a single source sample, sequenced in a study of cytomegalovirus exposure and HLA in healthy donors. Vbeta (60) and Jbeta (13) primers were used in the PCR. Clones were read by immunoSEQ multiplex PCR, and TCRdb kept only the in-frame ones, dropping some. This repertoire includes around 150,000 clones. Sequencing was performed on PBMCs. The receptors derive from a middle-aged man in good health and CMV-seronegative.

This sequence joins TRBV4-1 and TRBJ2-7, with D perhaps TRBD1 (6 bases). Germline loops: CDR1 MGHRA, CDR2 YSYEKL. Trimming stripped 0 bases from V and 3 bases from J, with 12 bases between. This CDR3 is built from 15 residues. The CDR3 loop reads CASSQDPRGVYEQYF. CDR3 in DNA: TGCGCCAGCAGCCAAGATCCCAGGGGAGTCTACGAGCAGTACTTC.

The genes are TRBV7-2 and TRBJ2-5; 8 nucleotides match TRBD2. The CDR3 is 15 amino acids. Germline-derived CDR1 and CDR2 are SGHTA and FQGNSA. The junction had 7 bases not matched to a gene; V was cut back by 2 bases and J by 5 bases. The CDR3: CASSLSSGGGETQYF. Here the CDR3 DNA reads TGTGCCAGCAGCTTATCCAGCGGGGGAGGGGAGACCCAGTACTTC.

The rearrangement uses TRBV7-6 and TRBJ2-7, with 11 positions matching TRBD2. Losses at the gene ends were 5 bases for V and 5 bases for J; bases not matched to a gene: 11. The CDR3 sequence is 16 residues long. Germline CDR1 and CDR2: SGHVS and FNYEAQ. CDR3 residues: CASSPQSGTSGHEQYF. For the CDR3, the DNA is TGTGCCAGCAGCCCACAATCCGGGACTAGCGGTCACGAGCAGTACTTC.

The chain has TRBV28 and TRBJ1-1; a weak D match, TRBD1 (5 bases). Trimming removed 1 base at V and 9 bases at J, with 12 bases between. The CDR3 loop spans 13 amino acids. The V gene's germline CDR1 is MDHEN and CDR2 SYDVKM. In nucleotides, the CDR3 is TGTGCCAGCAGTTTATTCGGGGGTCCTAAAGCTTTCTTT. It encodes CASSLFGGPKAFF. Together with reference TRBV28 and TRBJ1-1, the CDR3 gives the full variable domain: DVKVTQSSRYLVKRTGEKVFLECVQDMDHENMFWYRQDPGLGLRLIYFSYDVKMKEKGDIPEGYSVSREKKERFSLILESASTNQTSMYLCASSLFGGPKAFFGQGTRLTVV.

The chain carries TRBV9 and TRBJ2-3; a possible D gene is TRBD1 (5 bases). V lost 3 bases and J 3 bases, leaving 14 bases between the germline ends. Germline V gene lookup returns CDR1 SGDLS and CDR2 YYNGEE. This CDR3 is 15 amino acids long. For the CDR3, the DNA is TGTGCCAGCAGCGATGGGGCAGGGATGACAGATACGCAGTATTTT. This gives the protein CASSDGAGMTDTQYF.

V usage is TRBV29-1 and J usage is TRBJ2-1, with D uncertain. The CDR3 has 13 residues. Per the germline V gene, CDR1 is SQVTM and CDR2 is ANQGSEA. V lost 0 bases and J lost 4, with 7 bases in between. CDR3 bases: TGCAGCGTTGAAGATTACCAGTACAATGAGCAGTTCTTC. Residues: CSVEDYQYNEQFF.

The rearrangement joins TRBV13 to TRBJ1-2, with D perhaps matching TRBD1 (5 bases). Trimming cost V 4 bases and J 4 bases, with 7 bases left between them. Germline lookup yields CDR1 PRHDT and CDR2 FYEKMQ (reference sequence). The CDR3 runs 12 residues. CDR3 nucleotides: TGTGCCAGCAGCTCTGACAGCTATGGCTACACCTTC. This encodes CASSSDSYGYTF.

The gene calls are TRBV18 and TRBJ1-5; D unclear. Germline values: CDR1 KGHSH, CDR2 LQKENI. Between the trimmed V and J ends, which lost 3 bases and 4 bases, there was a span of 4 bases. The CDR3 has 12 residues. The CDR3 is CASSPENQPQHF. The CDR3 region has the DNA TGTGCCAGCTCACCGGAGAATCAGCCCCAGCATTTT.

The rearrangement uses TRBV5-1 and TRBJ1-3; TRBD1 matches 9 bases. This CDR3 spans 13 amino acids. CDR1 is SGHRS and CDR2 is YFSETQ in the germline V gene. With 3 bases clipped from V and 8 bases from J, the junction kept 3 bases outside the gene matches. The CDR3 is CASSWGQGDTIYF. The CDR3 coding sequence is TGCGCCAGCAGCTGGGGACAGGGCGACACCATATATTTT.

Points on this clone: This same CDR3 is encoded by further DNA sequences in the sample. Here the CDR3 reads CASSLGTGGGYEQYF. The CDR3 nucleotides are TGTGCCAGCAGCCTCGGGACAGGGGGGGGGTACGAGCAGTACTTC. The genes are TRBV7-2 and TRBJ2-7, with 11 positions matching TRBD1. V lost 5 bases and J lost 4; bases outside the gene matches: 7. Germline assignment: CDR1 SGHTA and CDR2 FQGNSA. The CDR3 length is 15 residues.

The gene calls are TRBV7-2 and TRBJ1-1; D might be TRBD1 (5 bases). Germline assignment: CDR1 SGHTA and CDR2 FQGNSA. V lost 5 bases and J lost 9, with 16 bases in between. This CDR3 has 13 residues. In nucleotides, the CDR3 is TGTGCCAGCAGCCTACAGGTCCCGACGAAAGCTTTCTTT. Its protein is CASSLQVPTKAFF.

The chain links TRBV7-2 to TRBJ2-5; D not certain. The CDR3 has 12 residues. Trimming left V 2 bases short and J 4 bases short, with 5 bases between. Germline V gene sequence: CDR1 SGHTA, CDR2 FQGNSA. Written as DNA, the CDR3 is TGTGCCAGCAGCTTACCGAGAGAGACCCAGTACTTC. It encodes CASSLPRETQYF.

This chain links TRBV14 with TRBJ2-7; D uncertain. Germline CDR1 reads SGHDN; CDR2 reads FVKESK. CDR3 length: 12 residues. V lost 5 bases and J 4 bases, leaving 9 bases between the germline ends. The CDR3 here is CASSVNTYEQYF. The DNA for the CDR3 is TGTGCCAGCAGCGTCAACACGTACGAGCAGTACTTC. Based on the CDR3 plus reference TRBV14 and TRBJ2-7, the full variable domain is EAGVTQFPSHSVIEKGQTVTLRCDPISGHDNLYWYRRVMGKEIKFLLHFVKESKQDESGMPNNRFLAERTGGTYSTLKVQPAELEDSGVYFCASSVNTYEQYFGPGTRLTVT.

The rearrangement links TRBV18 to TRBJ1-2, with D uncertain. CDR1 and CDR2 from the germline V gene are KGHSH and LQKENI. V was pared by 8 bases and J by 0 bases, with 7 bases between. The CDR3 runs to 12 residues. The CDR3 sequence: CASRSANYGYTF. The CDR3, as DNA: TGTGCCAGCCGTTCAGCTAACTATGGCTACACCTTC.

V usage is TRBV5-6 and J usage is TRBJ2-1; TRBD2 matches at 11 bases. The CDR3 is made up of 15 amino acids. CDR1 and CDR2 (germline): SGHDT, YYEEEE. With 5 bases clipped from V and 6 bases from J, the junction kept 7 bases outside the gene matches. The CDR3: CASSYRLAGSNEQFF. The CDR3 bases are TGTGCCAGCAGTTACAGACTAGCGGGGTCCAATGAGCAGTTCTTC.

This rearrangement joins TRBV7-8 to TRBJ1-4, with a weak D call TRBD1 (6 bases). Germline CDR1 is SGHVS and CDR2 is FQNEAQ. The CDR3 contains 16 residues. The V gene lost 5 bases and the J gene lost 4 bases, with 17 bases spanning the gap. The CDR3 loop reads CASSERTGRNNEKLFF. In nucleotides, the CDR3 is TGTGCCAGCAGCGAACGCACAGGGCGAAATAATGAAAAACTGTTTTTT.

The genes are TRBV19 and TRBJ1-5, with D maybe TRBD1 (5 bases). The CDR3 covers 14 residues. Between the trimmed V and J ends, which lost 5 bases and 3 bases, there was a span of 11 bases. The germline gives CDR1 LNHDA, CDR2 SQIVND (reference sequence). The CDR3 DNA is TGTGCCAGTAGTGCGGGGGTGGACAATCAGCCCCAGCATTTT. It translates to CASSAGVDNQPQHF.

The V gene is TRBV14, the J gene TRBJ2-2, with TRBD2 matching 12 bases. The CDR3 is 18 amino acids. Germline V gene sequence: CDR1 SGHDN, CDR2 FVKESK. The V segment lost 4 bases and the J segment 3 bases; nucleotides outside the gene matches: 9. The CDR3 reads CASSPILAGGPDTGELFF. In DNA form, the CDR3 reads TGTGCCAGCAGCCCAATTCTAGCGGGGGGGCCGGACACCGGGGAGCTGTTTTTT. The variable domain in full, completed from reference TRBV14 and TRBJ2-2, reads EAGVTQFPSHSVIEKGQTVTLRCDPISGHDNLYWYRRVMGKEIKFLLHFVKESKQDESGMPNNRFLAERTGGTYSTLKVQPAELEDSGVYFCASSPILAGGPDTGELFFGEGSRLTVL.

In DNA form, the CDR3 reads TGTGCCAGCAGCTCCCTGGCGGGGGGGAACACCGGGGAGCTGTTTTTT. As protein: CASSSLAGGNTGELFF. This chain connects TRBV7-9 to TRBJ2-2; 8 nucleotides agree with TRBD2. V was clipped by 4 bases and J by 1 base; unmatched bases: 5. The germline V gene has CDR1 SEHNR and CDR2 FQNEAQ (reference sequence). The CDR3 loop spans 16 amino acids.

V usage is TRBV15 and J usage is TRBJ1-3; D uncertain. The CDR3 is made up of 17 amino acids. CDR1 and CDR2 from the germline V gene are LNHNV and YYDKDF (reference sequence). With 0 bases removed from V and 1 base from J, the gap between germline ends came to 13 bases. This CDR3 reads CATSRDLAVPSGNTIYF. DNA for the CDR3: TGTGCCACCAGCAGAGATCTGGCAGTACCGTCTGGAAACACCATATATTTT. Filled out from reference TRBV15 and TRBJ1-3, the complete variable domain reads DAMVIQNPRYQVTQFGKPVTLSCSQTLNHNVMYWYQQKSSQAPKLLFHYYDKDFNNEADTPDNFQSRRPNTSFCFLDIRSPGLGDTAMYLCATSRDLAVPSGNTIYFGEGSWLTVV.

The V call is TRBV28, the J call TRBJ2-7, with D uncertain. The CDR3 sequence is 12 residues long. Trimming removed 7 bases from V and 0 bases from J, with 7 bases in between. From germline, CDR1 is MDHEN and CDR2 SYDVKM. CDR3 region: CASTRSSYEQYF. In DNA, the CDR3 is TGTGCCAGCACAAGGAGCTCCTACGAGCAGTACTTC.

The V and J genes are TRBV5-4 and TRBJ2-7, with a tentative D call TRBD1 (6 bases). Germline V CDR1 and CDR2: SGHNT, YYREEE (reference sequence). Trimming took 2 bases from V and 6 from J, leaving 12 bases between them. The CDR3 consists of 13 residues. CDR3 sequence (DNA): TGTGCCAGCAGCTTACCACAGGGCGCCGAGCAGTACTTC. Translating it yields CASSLPQGAEQYF.

V and J are TRBV6-5 and TRBJ1-2; unclear D gene. CDR1 and CDR2 from the germline V gene are MNHEY and SVGAGI. Between the trimmed V and J ends, which lost 2 bases and 6 bases, there was a span of 10 bases. CDR3 length: 13 residues. DNA for the CDR3: TGTGCCAGCAGTTACATGCAGCTAGATGGCTACACCTTC. It codes for CASSYMQLDGYTF.

The chain joins TRBV5-1 to TRBJ2-4; 8 bases fit TRBD1. This CDR3 contains 13 residues. J lost 13 bases, V lost 3 bases, and 9 bases had no gene match. Germline V gene sequence: CDR1 SGHRS, CDR2 YFSETQ. CDR3 in amino acids: CASSWERGQGQYF. The CDR3 nucleotides are TGCGCCAGCAGCTGGGAACGCGGACAGGGACAGTACTTC. The whole variable domain, remainder taken from reference TRBV5-1 and TRBJ2-4, is KAGVTQTPRYLIKTRGQQVTLSCSPISGHRSVSWYQQTPGQGLQFLFEYFSETQRNKGNFPGRFSGRQFSNSRSEMNVSTLELGDSALYLCASSWERGQGQYFGAGTRLSVL.

The V and J genes are TRBV29-1 and TRBJ2-7; 9 bases agree with TRBD1. CDR1 is SQVTM and CDR2 is ANQGSEA in the germline V gene. The CDR3 has 13 amino acids. V dropped 1 base and J dropped 3; count of bases not matched to a gene: 1. The CDR3 loop reads CSVEGTGVYEQYF. The CDR3 DNA sequence: TGCAGCGTTGAAGGGACAGGGGTCTACGAGCAGTACTTC.

This chain uses TRBV18 with TRBJ1-6; no firm D call. The CDR3 extends over 19 amino acids. Germline loops: CDR1 KGHSH, CDR2 LQKENI. V was trimmed by 3 bases and J by 9 bases, leaving 27 bases between them. CDR3: CASSPQSGQVRRFGSPLHF. The CDR3, as DNA: TGTGCCAGCTCACCCCAGAGTGGCCAGGTGAGGAGGTTTGGTTCACCCCTCCACTTT.

The chain uses TRBV28 and TRBJ1-5; 10 bases are a match to TRBD1. V dropped 7 bases and J dropped 5; count of bases not matched to a gene: 8. There are 15 residues in the CDR3. CDR1 is MDHEN, CDR2 SYDVKM, per germline. Here the CDR3 reads CASIHPGTGDQPQHF. CDR3 nucleotide sequence: TGTGCCAGCATCCATCCCGGGACAGGGGATCAGCCCCAGCATTTT.

The CDR3 DNA sequence: TGTGCCAGCAGCTTTGGCCCTAACTATGGCTACACCTTC. This gives the protein CASSFGPNYGYTF. The chain couples TRBV5-8 to TRBJ1-2; no firm D call. Trimming cost V 2 bases and J 0 bases, with 5 bases left between them. CDR3 length: 13 amino acids. Germline V gene lookup returns CDR1 SGHTS and CDR2 YDEGEE.

The chain is built from TRBV19 and TRBJ1-2; TRBD1 is a possible D gene (5 bases). The CDR3 has 15 amino acids. V was cut by 0 bases and J by 0 bases, with 8 bases left in between. Germline values: CDR1 LNHDA, CDR2 SQIVND (reference sequence). The CDR3 sequence: CASSIEKGPNYGYTF. CDR3 sequence (DNA): TGTGCCAGTAGTATAGAGAAGGGGCCTAACTATGGCTACACCTTC.

Points on this clone: The sample has other DNA sequences that encode this CDR3 too. This chain connects TRBV6-1 to TRBJ2-2; no clear D gene. This CDR3 comprises 12 residues. Germline-derived CDR1 and CDR2 are MNHNS and SASEGT. The V and J ends lost 7 bases and 3 bases respectively, with 6 bases between them. CDR3 protein: CASTQYTGELFF. CDR3 in DNA: TGTGCCAGCACCCAGTACACCGGGGAGCTGTTTTTT.

The CDR3 DNA sequence: TGTGCCAGCAGCTTGGGGGCCTCGAATGAAAAACTGTTTTTT. This codes for CASSLGASNEKLFF. The chain has TRBV5-4 and TRBJ1-4, with no clear D. V was pared by 0 bases and J by 5 bases, with 8 bases between. The CDR3 has 14 residues. Germline CDR1 reads SGHNT; CDR2 reads YYREEE (reference sequence). The full variable domain, with the rest looked up from reference TRBV5-4 and TRBJ1-4, is ETGVTQSPTHLIKTRGQQVTLRCSSQSGHNTVSWYQQALGQGPQFIFQYYREEENGRGNFPPRFSGLQFPNYSSELNVNALELDDSALYLCASSLGASNEKLFFGSGTQLSVL.

A word on this clone: The same CDR3 arises from other DNA sequences in this sample as well. This chain links TRBV2 with TRBJ1-6; tentative D call: TRBD1 (5 bases). This CDR3 is 13 amino acids long. Trimming removed 5 bases at V and 6 bases at J, with 8 bases between. Per germline, CDR1 SNHLY and CDR2 FYNNEI. The CDR3 sequence is CASSRQGNSPLHF. DNA of the CDR3: TGTGCCAGCAGTCGCCAGGGTAATTCACCCCTCCACTTT.